The TCR beta chain under discussion was sequenced for a study of blood T cell repertoires in COVID-19. In the authors' methods: Amplification with reference gene primers provided the estimates of nucleated cell counts. Profiled with immunoSEQ multiplex PCR; TCRdb holds only in-frame clones, not every one. V, J and clone size reflect that table, while D and trimming were determined from the DNA. The sample has fewer than 130,000 clones; 85% to 90% are singletons. The ends were cut back, 1 base at V and 4 bases at J, with 17 bases in the middle. The length of the CDR3 is 17 residues. The V gene's germline CDR1 is MGHRA and CDR2 YSYEKL.

This TCR was recovered from a woman aged 80 or over with acute or convalescent COVID-19. V usage is TRBV4-1 and J usage is TRBJ1-5; D remains ambiguous. Sequenced: peripheral blood. The CDR3 sequence is CASSQGGSGFRNQPQHF. The DNA of the CDR3 is TGCGCCAGCAGCCAAGGAGGGAGCGGGTTTCGGAATCAGCCCCAGCATTTT.